The entry below gives a single T cell receptor (beta chain) sequence along with its context. Its antigen remains unknown. Germline V gives CDR1 SGHVS, CDR2 FQNEAQ. The CDR3 covers 14 residues. V dropped 1 base and J dropped 7; count of bases not matched to a gene: 4. The PCR had 60 Vbeta and 13 Jbeta primers. Data came from immunoSEQ multiplex PCR; TCRdb stores just in-frame clones and leaves some out. The table has about 180,000 clones, nearly 80% seen once; the top ten hold just under 6.5%. The sample belongs to a study of cytomegalovirus exposure and HLA in healthy donors. In the study overall: Approximately 190 million T cells yielded approximately 100 million unique TCR beta sequences, as an earlier analysis found. Study-wide points: Fewer N-insertions than the approximately 610-donor mean were reportedly shown by an Asian-associated ancestry cluster in a later analysis.

The sample consisted of PBMCs. This clonotype originated in a man aged 35-49 years in good health and CMV-seropositive. The V gene is TRBV7-8, the J gene TRBJ1-5, with TRBD1 matching over 7 bases. Here the CDR3 DNA reads TGTGCCAGCAGCTTAGAGAGACAGGGCCAGCCCCAGCATTTT. It yields the protein CASSLERQGQPQHF.